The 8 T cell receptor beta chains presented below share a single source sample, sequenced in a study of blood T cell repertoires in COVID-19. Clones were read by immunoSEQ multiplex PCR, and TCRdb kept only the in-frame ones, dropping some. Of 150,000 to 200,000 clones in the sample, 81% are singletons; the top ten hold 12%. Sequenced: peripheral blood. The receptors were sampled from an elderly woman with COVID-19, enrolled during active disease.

CDR3 DNA sequence: TGCGCCAGCAGCCACGGGACAGGGGGATTCACTGAAGCTTTCTTT. It translates to CASSHGTGGFTEAFF. J is TRBJ1-1 and V is TRBV4-1; TRBD1 aligns across 11 bases. CDR3 length: 15 residues. The junction had 4 bases not matched to a gene; V was cut back by 3 bases and J by 4 bases. The V gene's germline CDR1 is MGHRA and CDR2 YSYEKL.

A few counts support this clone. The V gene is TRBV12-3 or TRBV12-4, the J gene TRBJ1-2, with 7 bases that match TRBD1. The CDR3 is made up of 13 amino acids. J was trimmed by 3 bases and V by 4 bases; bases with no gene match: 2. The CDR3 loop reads CASSWQGDYGYTF. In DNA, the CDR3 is TGTGCCAGCAGTTGGCAGGGGGACTATGGCTACACCTTC.

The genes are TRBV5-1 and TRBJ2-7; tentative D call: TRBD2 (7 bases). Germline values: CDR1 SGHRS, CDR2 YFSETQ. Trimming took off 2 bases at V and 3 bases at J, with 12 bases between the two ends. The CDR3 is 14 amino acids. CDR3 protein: CASSLGGELYEQYF. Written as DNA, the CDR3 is TGCGCCAGCAGCTTAGGGGGGGAGCTCTACGAGCAGTACTTC.

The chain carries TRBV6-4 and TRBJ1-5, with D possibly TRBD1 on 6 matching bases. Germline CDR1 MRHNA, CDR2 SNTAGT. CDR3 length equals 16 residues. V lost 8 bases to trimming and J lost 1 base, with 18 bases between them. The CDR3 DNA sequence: TGTGCCAGCTTTTCCCAGGGGAGTCGAAGCAATCAGCCCCAGCATTTT. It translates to CASFSQGSRSNQPQHF.

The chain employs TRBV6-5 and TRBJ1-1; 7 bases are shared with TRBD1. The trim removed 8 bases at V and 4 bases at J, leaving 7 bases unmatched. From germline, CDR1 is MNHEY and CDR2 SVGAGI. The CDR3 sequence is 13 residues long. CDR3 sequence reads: CASGRQGGTEAFF. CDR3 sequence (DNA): TGTGCCAGCGGGCGACAGGGCGGCACTGAAGCTTTCTTT.

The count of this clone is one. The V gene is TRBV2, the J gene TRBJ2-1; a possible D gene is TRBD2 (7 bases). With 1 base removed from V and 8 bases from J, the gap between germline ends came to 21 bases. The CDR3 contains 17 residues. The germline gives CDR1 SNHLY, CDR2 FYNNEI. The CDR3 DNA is TGTGCCAGCAGTGAAGGGGGCGGGGGCCTCAAGGACGATGAGCAGTTCTTC. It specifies CASSEGGGGLKDDEQFF. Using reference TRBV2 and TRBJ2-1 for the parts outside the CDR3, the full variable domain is EPEVTQTPSHQVTQMGQEVILRCVPISNHLYFYWYRQILGQKVEFLVSFYNNEISEKSEIFDDQFSVERPDGSNFTLKIRSTKLEDSAMYFCASSEGGGGLKDDEQFFGPGTRLTVL.

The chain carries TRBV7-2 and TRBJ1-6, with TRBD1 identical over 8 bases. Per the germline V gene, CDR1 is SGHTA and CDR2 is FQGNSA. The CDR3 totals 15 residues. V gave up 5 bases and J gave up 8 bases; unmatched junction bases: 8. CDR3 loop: CASSASTGADSPLHF. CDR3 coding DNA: TGTGCCAGCAGCGCTTCGACAGGGGCGGATTCACCCCTCCACTTT.

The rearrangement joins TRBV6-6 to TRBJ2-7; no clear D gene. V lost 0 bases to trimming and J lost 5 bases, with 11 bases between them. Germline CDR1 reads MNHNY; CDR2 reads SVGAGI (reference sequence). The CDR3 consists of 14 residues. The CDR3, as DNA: TGTGCCAGCAGTTACTCGAGCACAGTCCACGAGCAGTACTTC. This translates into CASSYSSTVHEQYF.